The clone carrying this TCR beta chain was counted once. The source of the sample is a study of identical twins. TCRdb re-called the 5' RACE reads through MiXCR, storing one row per CDR3 protein. Seen here are roughly 480,000 distinct CDR3 sequences, 20% to 25% observed once, and the top ten hold over 2.5%. Among all donors, each was a healthy Caucasian. Germline loops: CDR1 SGHRS, CDR2 YFSETQ. The CDR3 runs to 15 residues. The V gene lost 0 bases and the J gene lost 7 bases, with 16 bases spanning the gap. These records were also assigned to another study, of T cells expressing NK-cell markers.

This receptor was taken from a woman aged 18-29 years in good health. Material: CD4+ T cells sorted from blood. The genes are TRBV5-1 and TRBJ2-5; D remains ambiguous. The CDR3 nucleotides read TGCGCCAGCAGCTTGGCATCGGTACCGTCGGGGACCCAGTACTTC. It specifies CASSLASVPSGTQYF. Full variable domain (remainder filled in from reference TRBV5-1 and TRBJ2-5): KAGVTQTPRYLIKTRGQQVTLSCSPISGHRSVSWYQQTPGQGLQFLFEYFSETQRNKGNFPGRFSGRQFSNSRSEMNVSTLELGDSALYLCASSLASVPSGTQYFGPGTRLLVL.